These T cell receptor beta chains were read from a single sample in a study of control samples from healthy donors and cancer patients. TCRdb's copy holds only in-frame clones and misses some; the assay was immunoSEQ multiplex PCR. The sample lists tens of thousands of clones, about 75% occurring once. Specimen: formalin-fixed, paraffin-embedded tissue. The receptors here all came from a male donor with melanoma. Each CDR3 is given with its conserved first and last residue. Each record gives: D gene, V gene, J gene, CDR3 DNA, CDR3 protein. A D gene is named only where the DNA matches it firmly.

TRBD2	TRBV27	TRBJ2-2	TGTGCCAGCAGTTTATCGCCCAGGGGAGTCGCTAGCGGGAGGGGCCGATGGACCGGGGAGCTGTTTTTT	CASSLSPRGVASGRGRWTGELFF
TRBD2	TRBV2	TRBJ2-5	TGTGCCAGCAGTTCAACTAGCGGGATTCGGGAAGAGACCCAGTACTTC	CASSSTSGIREETQYF
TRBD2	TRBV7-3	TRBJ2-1	TGTGCCAGCAGCTTACCTAGCGGGAGCGGGAGAGGTGAGCAGTTCTTC	CASSLPSGSGRGEQFF
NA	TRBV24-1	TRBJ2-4	TGTGCCACCAGTAGTACTTGGGAGGATGGCAAAAACATTCAGTACTTC	CATSSTWEDGKNIQYF
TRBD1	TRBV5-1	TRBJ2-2	TGCGCCAGCAGCTTAGGGGACAGGGCGTTCGGGGAGCTGTTTTTT	CASSLGDRAFGELFF
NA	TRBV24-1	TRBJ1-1	TGTGCCACCAGTGATTTTAAAGGGGCAGCTTTCTTT	CATSDFKGAAFF
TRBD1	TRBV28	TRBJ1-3	TGTGCCAGCAGTTTAGACAGGGTGAAAGGAAACACCATATATTTT	CASSLDRVKGNTIYF
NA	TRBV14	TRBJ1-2	TGTGCCAGCAGACCCCCCGACAGTGTCTATGGCTACACCTTC	CASRPPDSVYGYTF
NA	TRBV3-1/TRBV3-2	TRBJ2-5	TGTGCTAGCAGCCAAGCCCAAGTGGGGGGATACAACTTC	CASSQAQVGGYNF
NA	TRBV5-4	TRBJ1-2	TGTGCCAGCAGCGTCAGCGGATATGGCTACACCTTC	CASSVSGYGYTF
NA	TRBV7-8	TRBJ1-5	TGTGCCAGCAGCTTAGTAAGCAATCAGCCCCAGCATTTT	CASSLVSNQPQHF